This T cell receptor (beta chain) appears in the sequencing data of a study of immune evolution from preneoplasia to lung adenocarcinoma (TCRdb year 2021). A note on the overall study: HLA loss of heterozygosity was seen in roughly 7%, 15% and 33% of AIS, MIA and ADC lesions, and in no AAH lesions. The overall cohort comprised just under 55 patients with pulmonary nodules who underwent surgical resection. According to the study, more than 95 samples went through TCR sequencing. Sample size was determined by specimen availability and not by a prior power calculation. Class I HLA alleles were inferred from exome data with POLYSOLVER, and allele-specific HLA loss was detected with LOHHLA. The immune data were integrated with whole exome sequencing and methylation data from the same cohort of nodules. Resected precursor lesions (AAH, AIS, MIA) and invasive adenocarcinomas were each compared against paired morphologically normal lung tissue. TCR sequencing data came from approximately 56 patients. The study profiled immune contexture across lung adenocarcinoma precursors and invasive adenocarcinoma using immune gene expression, TCR sequencing and multiplex immunofluorescence.

The patients had resection in Japan or China between the mid-2010s and the late 2010s. The histologic diagnosis of each case was independently confirmed on H&E slides by two lung cancer pathologists. Premalignant or tumor cells were enriched for nucleic acid extraction by macro-dissection performed after pathologic assessment. FFPE tissue was used for DNA isolation with the AllPrep DNA/RNA FFPE Kit. In the case of this clone: What this receptor recognizes is not known. Base qualities are not provided; no much larger clone lies one nucleotide away.

The immunoSEQ hsTCRbeta Kit was used to sequence TCR beta CDR3 regions from DNA. In the source study's methods: TCR sequencing data were analysed with the ImmunoSEQ Analyzer. T cell clonality was defined as 1 minus Pielou's evenness computed on productive rearrangements. T cell diversity was measured with the inverse Simpson index on productive templates. T cell density was expressed as TCR beta template counts normalized to usable DNA, with usable DNA estimated by amplifying and sequencing housekeeping genes. TCR metrics were compared across histologic stages using two-sided Kruskal-Wallis tests. TCRdb's version of the immuneACCESS table is confined to in-frame rearrangements and falls short of the full clone set. An unresolved V gene accounts for under half of the shortfall where checked; the remainder is of unknown origin. V and J calls and clone size follow that table, whereas D and trimming were derived from the DNA. Counted in this sample were about 1,900 clones; about 88% of them appeared once. The ten top clones hold 7.5% to 10% of the sample.

Paper-wide results and their limitations: The findings rested on association rather than direct causation, and larger cohorts with long-term follow-up and longitudinal biopsies were considered necessary. All patients were from Japan and China, so applicability to Western populations was uncertain. Normal lung had the highest top T cell clone frequencies, and these frequencies appeared to fall progressively from AAH through AIS, MIA and invasive adenocarcinoma. Clonality was highest in normal lung, while later-stage lesions appeared to have lower clonality but higher T cell density and diversity. Compared with EGFR-mutant or double wild-type lesions, KRAS-mutant nodules had the highest T cell clonality.

This clonotype was obtained from a donor older than 65 with lung adenocarcinoma. The sequenced material came from FFPE tissue from an adenomatous hyperplasia lung lesion. The sample's cell subset or site label, decoded: atypical adenomatous hyperplasia (AAH), lung preneoplasia.

The CDR3 protein sequence reads: CASSDSTSGSYNEQFF. In nucleotides, the sequence is TGTGCCAGCAGTGACTCGACCAGCGGCTCCTACAATGAGCAGTTCTTC. Rearrangement joined TRBV6-4 to TRBJ2-1; perhaps TRBD2 is the D gene, with 5 bases matching. The cysteine opens and the phenylalanine closes a CDR3 of 16 amino acids. Solely the CDR3 DNA is kept, with 48 bases framed from the first base. The V and J ends are trimmed by 0 bases and 0 bases, leaving 9 bases between them. The germline V gene supplies CDR1 MRHNA and CDR2 SNTAGT.